This record looks at one T cell receptor (beta chain) sequence and its context. As processed by the authors: Nucleated cell number was recorded as an estimate derived from reference gene primer amplification. The protocol was immunoSEQ multiplex PCR, while the TCRdb copy is restricted to in-frame clones and leaves out a portion. From that table come the V and J calls and clone size; the DNA was used to work out D and trimming. The data show some 180,000 clones, over 75% seen once. These data come from a study of blood T cell repertoires in COVID-19. This CDR3 spans 16 amino acids. J lost 4 bases, V lost 4 bases, and 8 bases had no gene match. Germline CDR1 MGHRA, CDR2 YSYEKL.

The sequence was collected from a man aged 45-60 years with COVID-19, enrolled during active disease. The chain is built from TRBV4-1 and TRBJ2-2, with TRBD1 matching 8 bases. The sample taken for sequencing was peripheral blood. The CDR3 reads CASSPGTGRRTGELFF. The CDR3 DNA sequence: TGCGCCAGCAGCCCCGGGACAGGAAGGCGCACCGGGGAGCTGTTTTTT.